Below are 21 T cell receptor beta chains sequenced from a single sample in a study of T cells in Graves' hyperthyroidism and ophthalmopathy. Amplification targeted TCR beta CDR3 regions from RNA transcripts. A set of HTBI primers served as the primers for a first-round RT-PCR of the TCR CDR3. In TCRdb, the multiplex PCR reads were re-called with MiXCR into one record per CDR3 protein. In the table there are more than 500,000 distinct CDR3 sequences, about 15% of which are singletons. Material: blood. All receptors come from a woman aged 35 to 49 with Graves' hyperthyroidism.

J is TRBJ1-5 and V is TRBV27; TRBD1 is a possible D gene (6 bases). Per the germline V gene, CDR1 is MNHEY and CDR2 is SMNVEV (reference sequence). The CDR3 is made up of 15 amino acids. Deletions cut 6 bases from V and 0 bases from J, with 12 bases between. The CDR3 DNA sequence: TGTGCCAGCAGACAGGGTCTCTATAGCAATCAGCCCCAGCATTTT. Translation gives CASRQGLYSNQPQHF.

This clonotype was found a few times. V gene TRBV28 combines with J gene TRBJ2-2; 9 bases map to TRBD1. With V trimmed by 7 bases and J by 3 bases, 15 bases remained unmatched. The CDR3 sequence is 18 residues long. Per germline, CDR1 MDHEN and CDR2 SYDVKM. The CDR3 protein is CASKTSLPGQGYTGELFF. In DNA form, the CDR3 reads TGTGCCAGCAAAACCAGTCTTCCGGGACAGGGTTACACCGGGGAGCTGTTTTTT.

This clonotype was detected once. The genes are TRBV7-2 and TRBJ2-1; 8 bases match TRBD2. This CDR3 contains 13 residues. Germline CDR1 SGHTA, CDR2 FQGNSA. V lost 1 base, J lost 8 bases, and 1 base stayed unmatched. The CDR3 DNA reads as TGTGCCAGCAGCTTAGGCGGGGGGTATGAGCAGTTCTTC. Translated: CASSLGGGYEQFF. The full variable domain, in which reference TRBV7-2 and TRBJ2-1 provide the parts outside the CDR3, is GAGVSQSPSNKVTEKGKDVELRCDPISGHTALYWYRQSLGQGLEFLIYFQGNSAPDKSGLPSDRFSAERTGGSVSTLTIQRTQQEDSAVYLCASSLGGGYEQFFGPGTRLTVL.

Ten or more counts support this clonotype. The CDR3 DNA sequence: TGTGCCAGCAGCCGACCGGGACTAGCGGGGGAGACCCAGTACTTC. As protein: CASSRPGLAGETQYF. The chain employs TRBV28 and TRBJ2-5; TRBD2 aligns across 13 bases. CDR1 is MDHEN, CDR2 SYDVKM, per germline. V shed 6 bases and J 5 bases; nucleotides not matched to a gene: 6. This CDR3 region has 15 residues.

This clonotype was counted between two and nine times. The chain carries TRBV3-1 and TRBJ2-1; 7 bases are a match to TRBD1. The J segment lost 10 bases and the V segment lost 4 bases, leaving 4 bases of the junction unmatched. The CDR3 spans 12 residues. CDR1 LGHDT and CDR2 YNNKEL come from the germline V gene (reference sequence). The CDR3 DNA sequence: TGTGCCAGCAGCCCACCGGGACAGGAGCAGTTCTTC. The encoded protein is CASSPPGQEQFF.

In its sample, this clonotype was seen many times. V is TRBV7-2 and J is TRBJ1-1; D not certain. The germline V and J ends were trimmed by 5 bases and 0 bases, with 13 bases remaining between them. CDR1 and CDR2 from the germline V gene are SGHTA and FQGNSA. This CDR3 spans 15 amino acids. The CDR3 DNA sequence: TGTGCCAGCAGCACCCGGTGGAGGATGAACACTGAAGCTTTCTTT. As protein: CASSTRWRMNTEAFF.

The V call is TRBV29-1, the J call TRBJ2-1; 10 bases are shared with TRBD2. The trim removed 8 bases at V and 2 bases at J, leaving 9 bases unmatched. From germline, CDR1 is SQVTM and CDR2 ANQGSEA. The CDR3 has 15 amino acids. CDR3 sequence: CSSTPAGGPYNEQFF. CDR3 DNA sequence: TGCAGCTCAACCCCAGCGGGAGGGCCCTACAATGAGCAGTTCTTC.

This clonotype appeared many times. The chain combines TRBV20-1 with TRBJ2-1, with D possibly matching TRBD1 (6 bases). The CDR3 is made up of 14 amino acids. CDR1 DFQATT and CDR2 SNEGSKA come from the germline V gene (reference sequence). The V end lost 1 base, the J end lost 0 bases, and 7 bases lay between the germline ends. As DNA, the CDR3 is TGCAGTGCTAGAGCAGGGGACTCCTACAATGAGCAGTTCTTC. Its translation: CSARAGDSYNEQFF.

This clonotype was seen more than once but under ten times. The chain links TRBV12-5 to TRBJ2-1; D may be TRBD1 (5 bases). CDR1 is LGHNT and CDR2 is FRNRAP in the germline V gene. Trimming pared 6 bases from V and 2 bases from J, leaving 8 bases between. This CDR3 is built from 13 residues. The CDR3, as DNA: TGTGCTAGTGGCGCAGGGACCTACAATGAGCAGTTCTTC. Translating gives CASGAGTYNEQFF.

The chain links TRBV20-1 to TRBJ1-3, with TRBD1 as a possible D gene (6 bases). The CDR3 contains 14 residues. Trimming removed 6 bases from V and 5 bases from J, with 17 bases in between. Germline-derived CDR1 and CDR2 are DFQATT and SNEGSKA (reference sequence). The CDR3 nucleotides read TGCAGTGCAATCAGGACAGAGAAGAGAAACACCATATATTTT. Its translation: CSAIRTEKRNTIYF.

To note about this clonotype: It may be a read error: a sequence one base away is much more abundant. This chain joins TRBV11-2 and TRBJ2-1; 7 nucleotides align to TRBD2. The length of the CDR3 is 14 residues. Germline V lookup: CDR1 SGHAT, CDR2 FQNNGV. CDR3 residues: CASSASGTYNDQFF. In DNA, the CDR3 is TGTGCCAGCAGCGCTAGCGGAACCTACAATGACCAGTTCTTC.

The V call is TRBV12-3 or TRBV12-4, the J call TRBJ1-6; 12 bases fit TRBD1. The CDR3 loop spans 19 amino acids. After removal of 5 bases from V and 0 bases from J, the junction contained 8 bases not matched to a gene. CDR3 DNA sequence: TGTGCCAGCAGTACCGGGACAGGGGGCTCTAACTCCTATAATTCACCCCTCCACTTT. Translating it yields CASSTGTGGSNSYNSPLHF.

In DNA form, the CDR3 reads TGCAGTGCGAACAGCGGTGAAAGCTCCTACGAGCAGTACTTC. It codes for CSANSGESSYEQYF. The V call is TRBV20-1, the J call TRBJ2-7; D perhaps matches TRBD2 (5 bases). The CDR3 has 14 amino acids. The germline V gene encodes CDR1 DFQATT and CDR2 SNEGSKA (reference sequence). V dropped 6 bases and J dropped 0 bases, with 15 bases sitting between them.

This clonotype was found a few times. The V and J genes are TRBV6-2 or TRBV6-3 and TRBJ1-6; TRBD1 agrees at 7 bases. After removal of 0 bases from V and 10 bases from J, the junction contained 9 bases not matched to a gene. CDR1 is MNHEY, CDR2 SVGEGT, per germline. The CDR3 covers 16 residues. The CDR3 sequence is CASSYSPRDSTSPLHF. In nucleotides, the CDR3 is TGTGCCAGCAGTTACTCGCCCAGGGACAGTACCTCACCCCTCCACTTT.

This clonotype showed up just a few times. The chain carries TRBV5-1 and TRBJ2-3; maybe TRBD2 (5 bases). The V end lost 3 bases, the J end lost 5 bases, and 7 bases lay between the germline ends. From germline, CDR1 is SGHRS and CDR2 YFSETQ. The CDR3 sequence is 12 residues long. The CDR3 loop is CASSSTRDTQYF. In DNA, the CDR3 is TGCGCCAGCAGCTCTACTAGAGATACGCAGTATTTT.

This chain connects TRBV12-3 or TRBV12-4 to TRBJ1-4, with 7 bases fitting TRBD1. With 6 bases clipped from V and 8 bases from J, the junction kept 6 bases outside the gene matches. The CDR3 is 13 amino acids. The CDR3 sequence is CASRIGTAEKLFF. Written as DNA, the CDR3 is TGTGCCAGCAGAATCGGGACAGCCGAAAAACTGTTTTTT.

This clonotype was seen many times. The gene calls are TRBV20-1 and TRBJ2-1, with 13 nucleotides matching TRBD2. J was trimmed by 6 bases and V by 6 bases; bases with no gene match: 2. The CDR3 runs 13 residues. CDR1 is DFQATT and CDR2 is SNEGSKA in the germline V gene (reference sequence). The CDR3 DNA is TGCAGTGCCCGGACTAGCGGGAGCAATGAGCAGTTCTTC. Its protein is CSARTSGSNEQFF.

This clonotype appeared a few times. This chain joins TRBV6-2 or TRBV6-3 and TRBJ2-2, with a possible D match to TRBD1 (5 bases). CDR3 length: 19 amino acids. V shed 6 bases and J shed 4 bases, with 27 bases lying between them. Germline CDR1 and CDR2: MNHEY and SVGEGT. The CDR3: CASSYDQVDRDESTGELFF. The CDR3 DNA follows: TGTGCCAGCAGCTATGACCAAGTCGACAGAGATGAGAGCACCGGGGAGCTGTTTTTT.

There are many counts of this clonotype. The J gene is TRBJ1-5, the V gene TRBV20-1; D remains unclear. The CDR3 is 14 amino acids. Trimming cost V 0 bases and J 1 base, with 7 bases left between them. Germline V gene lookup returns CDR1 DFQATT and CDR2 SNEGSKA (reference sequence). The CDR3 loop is CSARDGTSNQPQHF. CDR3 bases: TGCAGTGCTAGAGACGGTACAAGCAATCAGCCCCAGCATTTT.

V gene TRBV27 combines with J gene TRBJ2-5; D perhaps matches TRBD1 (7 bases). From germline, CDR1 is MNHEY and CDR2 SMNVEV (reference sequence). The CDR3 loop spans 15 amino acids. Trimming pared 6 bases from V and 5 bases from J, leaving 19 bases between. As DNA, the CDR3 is TGTGCCAGCAGACCCGGGGGACAGTTTAGGGAGACCCAGTACTTC. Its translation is CASRPGGQFRETQYF.

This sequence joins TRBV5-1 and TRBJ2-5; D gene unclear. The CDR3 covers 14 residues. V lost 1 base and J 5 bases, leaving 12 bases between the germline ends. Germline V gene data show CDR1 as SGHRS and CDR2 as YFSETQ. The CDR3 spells CASSLTAGRETQYF. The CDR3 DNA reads TGCGCCAGCAGCTTGACGGCAGGTCGGGAGACCCAGTACTTC.